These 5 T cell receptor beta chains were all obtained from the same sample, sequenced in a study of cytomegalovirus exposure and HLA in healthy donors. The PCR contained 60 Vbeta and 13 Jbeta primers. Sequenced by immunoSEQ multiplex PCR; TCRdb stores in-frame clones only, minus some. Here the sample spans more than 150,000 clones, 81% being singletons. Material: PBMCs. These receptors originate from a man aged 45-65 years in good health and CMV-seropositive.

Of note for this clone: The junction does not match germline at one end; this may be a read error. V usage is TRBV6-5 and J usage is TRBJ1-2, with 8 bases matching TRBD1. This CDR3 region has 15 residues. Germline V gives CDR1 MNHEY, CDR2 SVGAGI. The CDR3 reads CASSPSGGRALGYAF. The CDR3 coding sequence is TGTGCCAGCAGTCCGTCAGGGGGCCGGGCTTTGGGCTACGCCTTC.

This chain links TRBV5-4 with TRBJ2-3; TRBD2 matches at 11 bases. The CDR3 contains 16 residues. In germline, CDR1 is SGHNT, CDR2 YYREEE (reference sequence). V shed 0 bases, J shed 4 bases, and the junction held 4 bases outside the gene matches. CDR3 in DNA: TGTGCCAGCAGCTTGGGCACTAGCGGGAGATCAGATACGCAGTATTTT. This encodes CASSLGTSGRSDTQYF.

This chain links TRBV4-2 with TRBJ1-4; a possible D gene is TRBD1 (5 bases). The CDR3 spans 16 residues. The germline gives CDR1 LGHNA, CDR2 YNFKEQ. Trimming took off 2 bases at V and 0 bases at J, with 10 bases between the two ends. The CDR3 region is CASSQSGGATNEKLFF. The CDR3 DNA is TGTGCCAGCAGCCAAAGCGGGGGTGCAACTAATGAAAAACTGTTTTTT.

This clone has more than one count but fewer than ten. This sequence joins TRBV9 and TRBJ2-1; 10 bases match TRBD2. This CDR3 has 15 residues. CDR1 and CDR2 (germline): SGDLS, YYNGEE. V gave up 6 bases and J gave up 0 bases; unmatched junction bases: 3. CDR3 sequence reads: CASNPSGSSYNEQFF. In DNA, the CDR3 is TGTGCCAGCAATCCTAGCGGGAGCTCCTACAATGAGCAGTTCTTC.

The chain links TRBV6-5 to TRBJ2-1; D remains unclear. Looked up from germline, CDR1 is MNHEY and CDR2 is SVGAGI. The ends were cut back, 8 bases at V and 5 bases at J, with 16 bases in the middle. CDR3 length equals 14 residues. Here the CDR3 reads CASGLAPGNNEQFF. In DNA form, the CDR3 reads TGTGCCAGCGGATTGGCGCCAGGAAACAATGAGCAGTTCTTC.